This record looks at one TCR beta chain sequence and its context. This sample was taken from a study of blood T cell repertoires in COVID-19. Overall study context: Sites across the United States, Italy and Spain contributed samples from acute and convalescent COVID-19. The analysed material was cDNA or gDNA that came from T cells, B-cell-depleted T cells, or PBMCs.

The protocol was immunoSEQ multiplex PCR, while the TCRdb copy is restricted to in-frame clones and leaves out a portion. In the table there are fewer than 450,000 clones, 87% of which are singletons. The germline gives CDR1 SEHNR, CDR2 FQNEAQ (reference sequence). The CDR3 runs to 14 residues. Trimming cost V 3 bases and J 7 bases; bases outside gene matches: 5. The source is a woman in her 30s who had recovered from COVID-19. V gene TRBV7-9 combines with J gene TRBJ2-1, with 8 nucleotides matching TRBD1. Sequencing input: PBMCs or T cells enriched from blood (not recorded which). CDR3 loop: CASSLGQVHNEQFF. In DNA, the CDR3 is TGTGCCAGCAGCTTGGGACAGGTCCATAATGAGCAGTTCTTC.